Listed below are T cell receptor beta chains from one sample, sequenced in a study of graft-versus-host responses after intestinal transplantation. TCRdb keeps only in-frame clones here, not all; method: immunoSEQ multiplex PCR. The data show 6,000 to 6,500 clones, 20% to 25% seen once. This specimen was alloreactive CD4+ T cells from a mixed lymphocyte reaction culture, taken before transplantation. The receptors come from a human patient who was an organ donor for intestinal transplantation. The CDR3 runs from the conserved cysteine through the conserved F or W. A D gene is named only where the DNA matches it firmly. Size is omitted from some rows. Given values are once, few, many or a class for expanded clones.

V: TRBV6-6; J: TRBJ1-4; D: -; length: 15; size: few; CDR3: CASRKTGATNEKLFF; DNA: TGTGCCAGCAGGAAGACAGGCGCAACTAATGAAAAACTGTTTTTT
V: TRBV4-3; J: TRBJ2-7; D: TRBD1; length: 15; size: -; CDR3: CASSQQLGQDYEQYF; DNA: TGCGCCAGCAGCCAACAACTGGGACAGGATTACGAGCAGTACTTC
V: TRBV6-6; J: TRBJ2-3; D: TRBD2; length: 16; size: -; CDR3: CASSYGRGTFTDTQYF; DNA: TGTGCCAGCAGCTACGGGCGGGGGACCTTCACAGATACGCAGTATTTT
V: TRBV7-3; J: TRBJ1-4; D: TRBD1; length: 15; size: few; CDR3: CASSLGDSRNEKLFF; DNA: TGTGCCAGCAGCTTAGGGGACAGTCGTAATGAAAAACTGTTTTTT
V: TRBV7-9; J: TRBJ1-2; D: -; length: 11; size: medium-sized; CDR3: CATQAERGYTF; DNA: TGTGCCACCCAAGCGGAAAGGGGCTACACCTTC
V: TRBV5-4; J: TRBJ2-1; D: TRBD2; length: 13; size: -; CDR3: CASSIGLEKGQFF; DNA: TGTGCCAGCAGCATCGGACTAGAGAAGGGGCAGTTCTTC
V: TRBV28; J: TRBJ1-2; D: -; length: 17; size: medium-sized; CDR3: CASSQDNAESANYGYTF; DNA: TGTGCCAGCAGCCAAGATAATGCGGAGTCAGCTAACTATGGCTACACCTTC
V: TRBV15; J: TRBJ2-7; D: -; length: 12; size: few; CDR3: CATSYGGYEQYF; DNA: TGTGCCACCAGCTATGGTGGATACGAGCAGTACTTC
V: TRBV6-1; J: TRBJ2-5; D: -; length: 14; size: -; CDR3: CASSYWAEQETQYF; DNA: TGTGCCAGCAGTTATTGGGCTGAGCAAGAGACCCAGTACTTC
V: TRBV6-5; J: TRBJ1-3; D: -; length: 15; size: medium-sized; CDR3: CASSYQGPSGNTIYF; DNA: TGTGCCAGCAGTTACCAGGGCCCCTCTGGAAACACCATATATTTT
V: TRBV7-2; J: TRBJ1-5; D: -; length: 13; size: -; CDR3: CASSATGLQPQHF; DNA: TGTGCCAGCAGCGCTACAGGGCTACAGCCCCAGCATTTT
V: TRBV6-9; J: TRBJ1-1; D: -; length: 14; size: -; CDR3: CASRLGQVNTEAFF; DNA: TGTGCCAGCAGATTGGGACAAGTGAACACTGAAGCTTTCTTT
V: TRBV11-3; J: TRBJ2-7; D: -; length: 15; size: few; CDR3: CASSLAGGGLGGVYF; DNA: TGTGCCAGCAGCCTAGCCGGGGGAGGCCTCGGGGGTGTCTACTTC
V: TRBV7-2; J: TRBJ2-6; D: -; length: 17; size: -; CDR3: CASSSPGYLSGANVLTF; DNA: TGTGCCAGCAGCTCTCCGGGGTACCTTTCTGGGGCCAACGTCCTGACTTTC
V: TRBV5-7; J: TRBJ2-7; D: TRBD2; length: 15; size: -; CDR3: CASSRPGLAGYEQYF; DNA: TGTGCCAGCAGCCGCCCCGGACTAGCGGGGTACGAGCAGTACTTC
V: TRBV4-2; J: TRBJ2-2; D: TRBD2; length: 18; size: medium-sized; CDR3: CASSSPGRLAGDTGELFF; DNA: TGTGCCAGCAGCTCCCCAGGCCGTCTAGCGGGGGACACCGGGGAGCTGTTTTTT
V: TRBV10-3; J: TRBJ2-7; D: TRBD2; length: 13; size: -; CDR3: CAIRAGGTYEQYF; DNA: TGTGCCATCAGAGCGGGGGGGACCTACGAGCAGTACTTC
V: TRBV5-8; J: TRBJ2-3; D: -; length: 13; size: medium-sized; CDR3: CASSLLGIDTQYF; DNA: TGTGCCAGCAGCTTGTTAGGGATAGATACGCAGTATTTT
V: TRBV13; J: TRBJ1-6; D: TRBD1; length: 14; size: -; CDR3: CASSVQGRNSPLHF; DNA: TGTGCCAGCAGTGTACAGGGGCGCAATTCACCCCTCCACTTT
V: TRBV7-2; J: TRBJ2-5; D: TRBD2; length: 14; size: few; CDR3: CASSYRLGGETQYF; DNA: TGTGCCAGCAGCTACAGACTGGGGGGGGAGACCCAGTACTTC
V: TRBV7-2; J: TRBJ1-1; D: TRBD1; length: 13; size: few; CDR3: CASSVDRATEAFF; DNA: TGTGCCAGCAGCGTCGACAGGGCCACTGAAGCTTTCTTT